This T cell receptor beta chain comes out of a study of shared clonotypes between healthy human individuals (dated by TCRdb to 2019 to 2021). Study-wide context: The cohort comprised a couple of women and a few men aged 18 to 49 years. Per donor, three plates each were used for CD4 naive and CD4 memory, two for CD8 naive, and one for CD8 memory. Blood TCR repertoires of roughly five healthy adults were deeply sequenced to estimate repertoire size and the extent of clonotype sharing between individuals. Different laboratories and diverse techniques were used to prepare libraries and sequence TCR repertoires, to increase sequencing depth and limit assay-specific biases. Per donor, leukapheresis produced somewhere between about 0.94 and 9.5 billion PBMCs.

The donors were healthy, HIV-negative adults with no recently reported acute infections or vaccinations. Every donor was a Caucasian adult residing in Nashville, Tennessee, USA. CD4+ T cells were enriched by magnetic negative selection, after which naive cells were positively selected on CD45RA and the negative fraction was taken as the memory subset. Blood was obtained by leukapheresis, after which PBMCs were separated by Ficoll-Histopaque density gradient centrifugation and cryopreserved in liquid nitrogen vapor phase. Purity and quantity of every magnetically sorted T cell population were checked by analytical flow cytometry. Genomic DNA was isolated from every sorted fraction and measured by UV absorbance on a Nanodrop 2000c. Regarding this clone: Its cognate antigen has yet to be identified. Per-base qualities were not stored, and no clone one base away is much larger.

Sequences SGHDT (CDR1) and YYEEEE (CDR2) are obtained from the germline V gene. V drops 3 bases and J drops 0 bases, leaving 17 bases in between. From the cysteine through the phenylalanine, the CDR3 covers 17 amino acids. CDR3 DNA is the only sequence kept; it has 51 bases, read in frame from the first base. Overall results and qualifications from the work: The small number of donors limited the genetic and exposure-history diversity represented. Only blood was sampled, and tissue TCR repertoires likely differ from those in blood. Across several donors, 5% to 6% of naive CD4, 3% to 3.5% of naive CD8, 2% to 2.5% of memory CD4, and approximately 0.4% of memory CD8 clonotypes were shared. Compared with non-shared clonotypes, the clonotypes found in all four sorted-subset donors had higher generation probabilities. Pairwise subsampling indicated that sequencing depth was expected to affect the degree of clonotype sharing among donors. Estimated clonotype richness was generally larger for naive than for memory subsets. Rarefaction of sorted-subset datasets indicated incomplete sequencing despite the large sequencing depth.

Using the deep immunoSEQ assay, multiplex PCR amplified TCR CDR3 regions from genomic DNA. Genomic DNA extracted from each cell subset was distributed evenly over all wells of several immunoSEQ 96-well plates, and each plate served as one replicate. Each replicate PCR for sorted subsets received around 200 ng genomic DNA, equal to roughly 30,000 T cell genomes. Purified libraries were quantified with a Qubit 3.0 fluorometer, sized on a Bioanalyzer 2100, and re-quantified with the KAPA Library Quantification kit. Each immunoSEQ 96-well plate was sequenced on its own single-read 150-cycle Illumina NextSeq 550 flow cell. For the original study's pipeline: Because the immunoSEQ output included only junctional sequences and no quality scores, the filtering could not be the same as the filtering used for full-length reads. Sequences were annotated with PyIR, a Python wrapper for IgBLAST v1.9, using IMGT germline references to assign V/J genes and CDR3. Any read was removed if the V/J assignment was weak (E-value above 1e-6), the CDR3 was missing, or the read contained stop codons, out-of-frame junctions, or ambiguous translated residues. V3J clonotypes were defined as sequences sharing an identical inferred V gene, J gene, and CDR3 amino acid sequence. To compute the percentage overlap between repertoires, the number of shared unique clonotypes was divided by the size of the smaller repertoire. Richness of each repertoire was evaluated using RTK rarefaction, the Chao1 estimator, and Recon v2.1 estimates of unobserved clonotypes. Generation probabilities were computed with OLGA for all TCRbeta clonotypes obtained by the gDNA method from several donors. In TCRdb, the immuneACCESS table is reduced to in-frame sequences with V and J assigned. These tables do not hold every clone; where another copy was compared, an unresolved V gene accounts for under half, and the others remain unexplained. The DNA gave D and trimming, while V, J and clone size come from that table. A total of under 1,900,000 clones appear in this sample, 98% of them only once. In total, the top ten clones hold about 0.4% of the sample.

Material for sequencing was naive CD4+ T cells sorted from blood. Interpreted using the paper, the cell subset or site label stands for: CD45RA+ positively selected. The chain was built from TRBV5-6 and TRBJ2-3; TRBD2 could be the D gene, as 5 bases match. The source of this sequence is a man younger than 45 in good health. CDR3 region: CASSSLVWRASTDTQYF. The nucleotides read TGTGCCAGCAGCTCGTTAGTTTGGCGGGCTAGCACAGATACGCAGTATTTT.